Described below is a single T cell receptor (beta chain) sequence and its context. Its antigen is currently unknown. This entry comes from a study of OX40 agonist ivuxolimab in advanced cancers. Study outcomes and limitations: There were also nonresponders showing low normalized T-cell clonal expansion.

The assay was immunoSEQ multiplex PCR, and TCRdb's table has in-frame clones only and misses some. The sample records around 97,000 clones, under 85% being singletons. Trimming pared 4 bases from V and 11 bases from J, leaving 14 bases between. Germline assignment: CDR1 MNHEY and CDR2 SVGAGI. This CDR3 has 12 amino acids. This specimen was CD4+ or CD8+ T cells sorted from blood, taken in a trial of the OX40 agonist ivuxolimab. The clonotype comes from an adult with an advanced solid tumor such as melanoma, head and neck, liver or kidney cancer. The V and J genes are TRBV6-5 and TRBJ1-1; no firm D call. This CDR3 is CASSSFPGGAFF. The CDR3, as DNA: TGTGCCAGCAGTTCCTTCCCGGGAGGGGCTTTCTTT.